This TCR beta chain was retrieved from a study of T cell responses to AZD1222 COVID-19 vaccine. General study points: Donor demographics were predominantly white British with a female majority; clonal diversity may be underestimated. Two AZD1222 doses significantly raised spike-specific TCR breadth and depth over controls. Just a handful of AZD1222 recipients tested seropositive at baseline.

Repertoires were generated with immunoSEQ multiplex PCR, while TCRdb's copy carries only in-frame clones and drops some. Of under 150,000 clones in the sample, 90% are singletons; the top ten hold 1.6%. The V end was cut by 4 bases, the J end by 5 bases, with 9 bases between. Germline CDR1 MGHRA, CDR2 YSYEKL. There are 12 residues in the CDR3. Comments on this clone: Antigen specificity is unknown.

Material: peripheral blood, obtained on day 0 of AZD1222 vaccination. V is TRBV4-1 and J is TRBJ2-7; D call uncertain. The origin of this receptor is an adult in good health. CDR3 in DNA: TGCGCCAGCAGCCCCAGATGGGACGAGCAGTACTTC. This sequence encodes CASSPRWDEQYF.